This TCR beta chain originates from a study of T cells in Graves' hyperthyroidism and ophthalmopathy. Study-level information: Any treatment followed the collection of peripheral blood at initial diagnosis.

Concerning this clonotype itself: What it binds is not known.

A NOSPECS grade of at least 4, a Clinical Activity Score of at least 3 and duration under 3 months were recorded in ophthalmopathy patients. Fresh peripheral blood, roughly 9.3 ml, was the source of the PBMCs. Study results and limitations: Blood shared most expanded thyroid clonotypes above 0.001.

V gave up 5 bases and J gave up 5 bases, with 9 bases separating them. This CDR3 is built from 12 residues. CDR1 LNHNV and CDR2 YYDKDF come from the germline V gene (reference sequence). RNA transcripts gave rise to amplified TCR beta CDR3 regions. The HTBI primer set drove a first-round RT-PCR of the TCR CDR3. Via MiXCR, TCRdb re-called the multiplex PCR reads, giving one row per CDR3 protein. The data contain more than 300,000 distinct CDR3 sequences, approximately 17% of them singletons. The rearrangement joins TRBV15 to TRBJ1-1; tentatively, D is TRBD1 (6 bases). Sample: blood. The sequence derives from a man aged 18 to 29 with Graves' ophthalmopathy. CDR3 in DNA: TGTGCCACCAGCGCAGGGGTGACTGAAGCTTTCTTT. It translates to CATSAGVTEAFF.